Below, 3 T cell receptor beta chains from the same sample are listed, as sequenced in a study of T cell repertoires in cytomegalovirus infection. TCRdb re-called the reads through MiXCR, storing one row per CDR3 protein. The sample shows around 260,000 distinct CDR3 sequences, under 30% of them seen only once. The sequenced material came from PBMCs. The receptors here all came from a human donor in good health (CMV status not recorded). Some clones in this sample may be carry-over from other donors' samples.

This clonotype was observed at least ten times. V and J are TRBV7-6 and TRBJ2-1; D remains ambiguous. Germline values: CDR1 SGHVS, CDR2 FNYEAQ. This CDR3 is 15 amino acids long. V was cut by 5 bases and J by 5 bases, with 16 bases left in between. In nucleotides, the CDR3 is TGTGCCAGCAGCCACGGGTACTACTTGGACAATGAGCAGTTCTTC. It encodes CASSHGYYLDNEQFF.

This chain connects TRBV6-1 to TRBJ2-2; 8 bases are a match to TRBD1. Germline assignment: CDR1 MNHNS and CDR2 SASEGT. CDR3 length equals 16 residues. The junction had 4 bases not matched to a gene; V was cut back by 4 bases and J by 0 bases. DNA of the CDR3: TGTGCCAGCAGTGTCCAGGGGGCTTCGAACACCGGGGAGCTGTTTTTT. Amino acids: CASSVQGASNTGELFF.

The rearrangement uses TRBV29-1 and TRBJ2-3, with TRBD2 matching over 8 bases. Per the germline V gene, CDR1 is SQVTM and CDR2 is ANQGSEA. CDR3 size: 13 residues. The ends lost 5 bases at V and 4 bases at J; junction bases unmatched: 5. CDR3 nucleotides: TGCAGCGTTTTGCGGGGGGCCCCAGATACGCAGTATTTT. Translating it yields CSVLRGAPDTQYF.